This T cell receptor (beta chain) was retrieved from a study of blood T cell repertoires in COVID-19. Study summary: Italy, Spain and the United States were the sources of the convalescent and acute COVID-19 samples. T cells, B-cell-depleted T cells, or PBMCs provided the cDNA or gDNA that served as material.

In the original analysis: Estimated nucleated cell counts came from reference gene primer amplification. Profiled with immunoSEQ multiplex PCR; TCRdb holds only in-frame clones, not every one. The D gene and trimming were derived from the DNA, and the V and J assignments and clone size from that table. The table includes about 310,000 clones, nearly 90% detected once. The CDR3 runs 14 residues. Enrollment of patients from Seattle took place during active infection, with longitudinal follow-up. The clonotype comes from a woman aged 40 to 49 with COVID-19, enrolled during active disease. The sequencing sample was made of peripheral blood. The chain has TRBV21-1 and TRBJ2-1; TRBD2 is the table's D call, not checked against the DNA. TRBV21-1 is shown as a pseudogene. In DNA, the CDR3 is TGTGCCATCGTAGACCTGGAGAGGTACAATGAGCAGTTCTTC. Amino acid sequence: CAIVDLERYNEQFF.